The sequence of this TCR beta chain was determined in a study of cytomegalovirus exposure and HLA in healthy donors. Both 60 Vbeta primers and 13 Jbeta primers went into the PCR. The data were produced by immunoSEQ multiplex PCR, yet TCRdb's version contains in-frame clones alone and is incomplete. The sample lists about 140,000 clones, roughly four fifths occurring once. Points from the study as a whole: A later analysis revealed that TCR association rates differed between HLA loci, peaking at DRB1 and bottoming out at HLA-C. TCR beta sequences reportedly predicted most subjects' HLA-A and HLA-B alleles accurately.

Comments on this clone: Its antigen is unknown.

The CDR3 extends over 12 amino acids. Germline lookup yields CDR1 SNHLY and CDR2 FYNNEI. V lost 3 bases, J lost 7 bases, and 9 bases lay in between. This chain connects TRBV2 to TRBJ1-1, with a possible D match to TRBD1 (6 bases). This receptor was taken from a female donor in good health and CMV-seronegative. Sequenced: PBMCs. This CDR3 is CASSDQGLEAFF. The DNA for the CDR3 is TGTGCCAGCAGTGATCAGGGGCTTGAAGCTTTCTTT.